Below, 3 T cell receptor beta chains from the same sample are listed, as sequenced in a study of T-cell memory formation after mild COVID-19. TCRdb processed the 5' RACE reads anew with MiXCR; each CDR3 protein has one entry. The sample includes about 400,000 distinct CDR3 sequences, over 13% of them seen just once. The material sequenced was PBMCs or a T cell subset sorted from them (not recorded which). These receptors were obtained from a man younger than 35 who had mild COVID-19 (a few samples of this study predate the infection). Cell type and time point are not known.

The table lists this clonotype with a few counts. J is TRBJ2-3 and V is TRBV5-4; D might be TRBD1 (6 bases). Trimming removed 5 bases from V and 5 bases from J, with 9 bases in between. The germline CDR1 and CDR2 sequences are SGHNT and YYREEE (reference sequence). The CDR3 totals 12 residues. CDR3 region: CASRKGEDTQYF. The CDR3, as DNA: TGTGCCAGCAGAAAGGGGGAAGATACGCAGTATTTT. Filled out from reference TRBV5-4 and TRBJ2-3, the complete variable domain reads ETGVTQSPTHLIKTRGQQVTLRCSSQSGHNTVSWYQQALGQGPQFIFQYYREEENGRGNFPPRFSGLQFPNYSSELNVNALELDDSALYLCASRKGEDTQYFGPGTRLTVL.

The chain recombines TRBV6-2 or TRBV6-3 with TRBJ1-5; 7 bases are a match to TRBD1. The V segment lost 5 bases and the J segment 5 bases; nucleotides outside the gene matches: 0. There are 12 residues in the CDR3. Germline V gene lookup returns CDR1 MNHEY and CDR2 SVGEGT. The CDR3 DNA sequence: TGTGCCAGCAGTGACAGGGATCAGCCCCAGCATTTT. This gives the protein CASSDRDQPQHF.

The sample holds a few counts of this clonotype. The V call is TRBV7-6, the J call TRBJ1-1, with a weak D call TRBD1 (5 bases). This CDR3 is built from 13 residues. Trimming removed 4 bases from V and 4 bases from J, with 10 bases in between. CDR1 SGHVS and CDR2 FNYEAQ come from the germline V gene. The CDR3 DNA is TGTGCCAGCAGCTCGTCGAGGGGCACTGAAGCTTTCTTT. Its protein product is CASSSSRGTEAFF.